A single sample is the source of the 28 T cell receptor beta chains below, sequenced in a study of blood T cell repertoires in COVID-19. Repertoires were generated with immunoSEQ multiplex PCR, while TCRdb's copy carries only in-frame clones and drops some. The repertoire holds about 110,000 clones, with less than 75% as singletons. The sample was peripheral blood. All receptors come from a woman aged 40 to 49 with acute or convalescent COVID-19.

The table lists this clone with many counts. J is TRBJ2-3 and V is TRBV3-1 (or the pseudogene TRBV3-2), with 10 bases that match TRBD2. The J segment lost 3 bases and the V segment lost 7 bases, leaving 7 bases of the junction unmatched. CDR3 length: 15 amino acids. Germline CDR1 reads LGHDT; CDR2 reads YNNKEL (reference sequence). CDR3 bases: TGTGCCAGCAATCAAGCGGGGGGGCCGACAGATACGCAGTATTTT. Translated: CASNQAGGPTDTQYF.

The chain links TRBV30 to TRBJ1-4; tentatively, D is TRBD1 (6 bases). CDR1 is GTSNPN, CDR2 SVGIG, per germline (reference sequence). The V gene lost 0 bases and the J gene lost 0 bases, with 11 bases spanning the gap. This CDR3 is built from 16 residues. In DNA, the CDR3 is TGTGCCTGGAGTGTCCCCAGGGGACCAACTAATGAAAAACTGTTTTTT. Translated: CAWSVPRGPTNEKLFF.

The V call is TRBV4-3, the J call TRBJ2-1; TRBD2 matches 9 bases. Trimming at V came to 0 bases and at J to 5 bases, leaving 5 bases not matched to a gene. Germline V gene lookup returns CDR1 LGHNA and CDR2 YSLEER. The CDR3 runs to 16 residues. The CDR3 protein is CASSQDPASGNNEQFF. The CDR3 nucleotides are TGCGCCAGCAGCCAAGATCCCGCTAGCGGGAACAATGAGCAGTTCTTC.

This CDR3 reads CASGDRDRAQETQYF. CDR3 coding DNA: TGCGCCAGCGGGGACCGGGACAGGGCACAAGAGACCCAGTACTTC. The rearrangement joins TRBV5-1 to TRBJ2-5, with 9 nucleotides matching TRBD1. The CDR3 contains 15 residues. V gave up 7 bases and J gave up 2 bases; unmatched junction bases: 9. Germline V lookup: CDR1 SGHRS, CDR2 YFSETQ.

The chain is built from TRBV7-6 and TRBJ2-7; weak D call: TRBD1 (6 bases). With 5 bases removed from V and 3 bases from J, the gap between germline ends came to 14 bases. Germline loops: CDR1 SGHVS, CDR2 FNYEAQ. This CDR3 has 14 amino acids. CDR3 amino acids: CASSVDSGIYEQYF. The CDR3 DNA is TGTGCCAGCAGCGTGGACAGTGGAATCTACGAGCAGTACTTC.

The chain uses TRBV29-1 and TRBJ2-1, with TRBD2 matching over 9 bases. Germline V gene sequence: CDR1 SQVTM, CDR2 ANQGSEA. Losses at the gene ends were 8 bases for V and 2 bases for J; bases not matched to a gene: 16. CDR3 length: 17 residues. CDR3: CSTPPAGGLLAYNEQFF. CDR3 DNA sequence: TGCAGCACCCCTCCAGCGGGGGGCCTCCTAGCCTACAATGAGCAGTTCTTC.

This rearrangement joins TRBV28 to TRBJ2-5; 7 nucleotides agree with TRBD2. Per germline, CDR1 MDHEN and CDR2 SYDVKM. CDR3 length: 17 amino acids. Losses at the gene ends were 10 bases for V and 1 base for J; bases not matched to a gene: 18. CDR3 DNA: TGTGCCACACACGCCTCGGGCCTAGCGGCCATCCAAGAGACCCAGTACTTC. Translation: CATHASGLAAIQETQYF.

The sample holds a few counts of this clone. The V and J genes are TRBV7-6 and TRBJ2-1; 13 positions agree with TRBD2. Trimming cost V 5 bases and J 6 bases; bases outside gene matches: 4. Looked up from germline, CDR1 is SGHVS and CDR2 is FNYEAQ. The CDR3 has 15 amino acids. In DNA, the CDR3 is TGTGCCAGCAGCCTCAGGACTAGCGGGGGCAATGAGCAGTTCTTC. This encodes CASSLRTSGGNEQFF.

The table lists this clone with a count of one. The chain has TRBV18 and TRBJ2-3, with D maybe TRBD1 (6 bases). The CDR3 totals 12 residues. Germline loops: CDR1 KGHSH, CDR2 LQKENI. Deletions cut 3 bases from V and 6 bases from J, with 7 bases between. This chain's CDR3 is CASSPTGDTQYF. Written as DNA, the CDR3 is TGTGCCAGCTCACCTACAGGGGATACGCAGTATTTT.

This chain links TRBV19 with TRBJ2-5; the D gene is possibly TRBD1 (6 bases). V was clipped by 3 bases and J by 6 bases, with 8 bases between them. The CDR3 is made up of 12 amino acids. The germline CDR1 and CDR2 sequences are LNHDA and SQIVND (reference sequence). This chain's CDR3 is CASSIQGKTQYF. DNA for the CDR3: TGTGCCAGTAGTATCCAGGGGAAGACCCAGTACTTC.

J is TRBJ2-3 and V is TRBV27, with TRBD1 as a possible D gene (5 bases). The V and J ends lost 5 bases and 0 bases respectively, with 9 bases between them. The CDR3 is 14 amino acids. The germline V gene encodes CDR1 MNHEY and CDR2 SMNVEV (reference sequence). The CDR3 DNA sequence: TGTGCCAGCAGTCGTCAGGGTAGCACAGATACGCAGTATTTT. It translates to CASSRQGSTDTQYF.

V gene TRBV27 combines with J gene TRBJ2-2; D ambiguous. From germline, CDR1 is MNHEY and CDR2 SMNVEV (reference sequence). The CDR3 is 14 amino acids. V was clipped by 4 bases and J by 1 base, with 7 bases between them. The CDR3 sequence: CASSYTLNTGELFF. CDR3 DNA sequence: TGTGCCAGCAGTTACACCCTGAACACCGGGGAGCTGTTTTTT.

The chain recombines TRBV6-5 with TRBJ2-5, with 11 bases lining up with TRBD2. CDR1 is MNHEY and CDR2 is SVGAGI in the germline V gene. CDR3 length equals 15 residues. V trimming: 7 bases; J trimming: 5 bases; junction bases outside the gene matches: 9. The CDR3 DNA is TGTGCCAGCACCGCCCCCGGGACTAGCGGCGAGACCCAGTACTTC. Translating gives CASTAPGTSGETQYF.

The V and J genes are TRBV3-1 (or the pseudogene TRBV3-2) and TRBJ1-5; D gene ambiguous. The germline V gene has CDR1 LGHDT and CDR2 YNNKEL (reference sequence). Trimming left V 0 bases short and J 7 bases short, with 7 bases between. This CDR3 is 13 amino acids long. The CDR3 DNA follows: TGTGCCAGCAGCCAAGATGGGGAGCAGCCCCAGCATTTT. Its protein product is CASSQDGEQPQHF.

The chain carries TRBV5-4 and TRBJ1-2; TRBD1 agrees at 10 bases. CDR1 and CDR2 (germline): SGHNT, YYREEE (reference sequence). The CDR3 runs 14 residues. The trim removed 4 bases at V and 5 bases at J, leaving 5 bases unmatched. The CDR3 reads CASSPRDRGYGYTF. The CDR3 DNA reads TGTGCCAGCAGCCCCCGGGACAGGGGTTATGGCTACACCTTC.

This clone was counted between two and nine times. The V and J genes are TRBV4-1 and TRBJ1-5, with D tentatively TRBD1 (6 bases). Looked up from germline, CDR1 is MGHRA and CDR2 is YSYEKL. The CDR3 is 17 amino acids. V lost 1 base and J lost 6, with 19 bases in between. The CDR3 bases are TGCGCCAGCAGCCAAGTTGCGTGGAAACAGGGCGCTCAGCCCCAGCATTTT. Its protein is CASSQVAWKQGAQPQHF.

V and J are TRBV29-1 and TRBJ2-1, with a weak D call TRBD2 (6 bases). CDR1 is SQVTM and CDR2 is ANQGSEA in the germline V gene. V was trimmed by 5 bases and J by 14 bases, leaving 22 bases between them. The CDR3 spans 13 residues. CDR3 bases: TGCAGCGTTCGCCCCAGTGGGGAGACTAGGGAGTTCTTC. This sequence encodes CSVRPSGETREFF.

V gene TRBV4-3 combines with J gene TRBJ2-5; 8 bases match TRBD2. Trimming at V came to 1 base and at J to 4 bases, leaving 2 bases not matched to a gene. This CDR3 region has 14 residues. Germline V gene sequence: CDR1 LGHNA, CDR2 YSLEER. This CDR3 is CASSQGLASETQYF. In nucleotides, the CDR3 is TGCGCCAGCAGCCAAGGACTAGCGTCAGAGACCCAGTACTTC.

This chain links TRBV9 with TRBJ1-5; D ambiguous. Germline values: CDR1 SGDLS, CDR2 YYNGEE. CDR3 size: 15 residues. Trimming removed 0 bases at V and 0 bases at J, with 7 bases between. This CDR3 reads CASSVDSYSNQPQHF. The CDR3 DNA reads TGTGCCAGCAGCGTAGACAGCTATAGCAATCAGCCCCAGCATTTT.

Judged by abundance, this clone is medium-sized. The junction shows a germline mismatch at one end, possibly a read error. This sequence joins TRBV30 and TRBJ2-7; the match to TRBD2 covers 8 bases. The CDR3 contains 13 residues. Germline V gene lookup returns CDR1 GTSNPN and CDR2 SVGIG (reference sequence). CDR3 bases: TGTGCCTGGGGTGTGAGCGGGGGCTACGAGCAGTACTTC. Protein sequence: CAWGVSGGYEQYF.

This chain links TRBV6-5 with TRBJ2-1, with TRBD2 matching 8 bases. The germline V gene encodes CDR1 MNHEY and CDR2 SVGAGI. Trimming took 4 bases from V and 0 from J; bases not matched to a gene: 2. The CDR3 totals 15 residues. The CDR3 here is CASSFTSGSYNEQFF. The CDR3 DNA is TGTGCCAGCAGTTTCACTAGCGGCTCCTACAATGAGCAGTTCTTC.

DNA of the CDR3: TGCGCCAGCAGCGAGGACAGTAGCTCCTACAATGAGCAGTTCTTC. Protein product: CASSEDSSSYNEQFF. The chain employs TRBV5-1 and TRBJ2-1; tentatively, D is TRBD1 (6 bases). This CDR3 is built from 15 residues. The V gene lost 4 bases and the J gene lost 0 bases, with 11 bases spanning the gap. Germline V gene lookup returns CDR1 SGHRS and CDR2 YFSETQ.

This sequence joins TRBV5-4 and TRBJ2-7; 10 bases fit TRBD1. This CDR3 has 16 amino acids. Germline loops: CDR1 SGHNT, CDR2 YYREEE (reference sequence). Losses at the gene ends were 3 bases for V and 3 bases for J; bases not matched to a gene: 9. The CDR3 DNA reads TGTGCCAGCAGCTCCCGCAAGACAGGGGGCGTCTACGAGCAGTACTTC. This gives the protein CASSSRKTGGVYEQYF.

This clone was seen just once. The chain recombines TRBV5-4 with TRBJ1-4; 7 nucleotides align to TRBD1. The CDR3 is 15 amino acids. V lost 0 bases to trimming and J lost 8 bases; unmatched junction nucleotides: 7. The germline gives CDR1 SGHNT, CDR2 YYREEE (reference sequence). The CDR3 loop reads CASSLGAGGREKLFF. The CDR3 region has the DNA TGTGCCAGCAGCTTGGGAGCAGGGGGTCGCGAAAAACTGTTTTTT.

This clone was picked up a small number of times. The CDR3 region is CASSIGGQGGEQYF. CDR3 bases: TGTGCCAGTAGTATAGGCGGACAGGGTGGCGAGCAGTACTTC. V usage is TRBV19 and J usage is TRBJ2-7, with 8 bases lining up with TRBD1. The CDR3 is 14 amino acids. Germline values: CDR1 LNHDA, CDR2 SQIVND (reference sequence). Losses at the gene ends were 1 base for V and 6 bases for J; bases not matched to a gene: 5.

A word on this clone: The junction does not match germline at one end; this may be a read error. The rearrangement links TRBV12-3 or TRBV12-4 to TRBJ2-7; TRBD1 is a possible D gene (6 bases). The CDR3 is 12 amino acids. CDR3 sequence (DNA): TGTACCAGCAGATTGGACAGCTACGAGCAGTACTTC. Protein product: CTSRLDSYEQYF.

This sequence joins TRBV7-2 and TRBJ2-7; a possible D gene is TRBD2 (5 bases). The V gene's germline CDR1 is SGHTA and CDR2 FQGNSA. The CDR3 consists of 14 residues. Trimming removed 1 base at V and 3 bases at J, with 10 bases between. CDR3 in amino acids: CASSLGRGDYEQYF. The CDR3 nucleotides read TGTGCCAGCAGCTTAGGCCGGGGAGACTACGAGCAGTACTTC.

The genes are TRBV28 and TRBJ2-2, with 9 bases identical to TRBD1. Trimming took 4 bases from V and 4 from J; bases not matched to a gene: 10. The CDR3 is made up of 17 amino acids. Per the germline V gene, CDR1 is MDHEN and CDR2 is SYDVKM. The CDR3 spells CASSSLGGTGRTGELFF. DNA of the CDR3: TGTGCCAGCAGTTCGCTTGGCGGGACAGGGCGCACCGGGGAGCTGTTTTTT.